This is a list of T cell receptor beta chains from one sample in a study of T cell changes during pregnancy in multiple sclerosis. Assay used: immunoSEQ multiplex PCR; TCRdb lists only in-frame clones, some missing. The sample holds roughly 29,000 clones, 90% to 95% seen once. The sequences come from CD8+ T cells from peripheral blood mononuclear cells, collected before pregnancy. These TCRs come from a female donor with multiple sclerosis, enrolled in a pregnancy study. CDR3s include the opening cysteine and the closing phenylalanine or tryptophan. The listing skips clone size in some rows; elsewhere it reads once, few, many or a size class.

v_call	clone_size	j_call	cdr3_aa
TRBV19	once	TRBJ1-5	CASSRGSVINQPQHF
TRBV2	-	TRBJ1-5	CASSDPDRGGDQPQHF
TRBV7-9	once	TRBJ2-6	CASSLMGRDSMTNVLTF
TRBV7-9	-	TRBJ2-2	CASMGQGYTGELFF
TRBV4-1	-	TRBJ2-3	CASSQVGRGTDTQYF
TRBV27	-	TRBJ2-5	CASSLNPPAAQYF
TRBV5-4	-	TRBJ1-2	CASSPVEGVNYGYTF
TRBV13	-	TRBJ2-7	CASSLGRGTNEQYF
TRBV23-1	-	TRBJ2-7	CASSQSIWASGDYEQYF
TRBV6-5	once	TRBJ2-1	CASSIAGANLDEQFF
TRBV7-2	-	TRBJ1-2	CASSDGNYGYTF
TRBV7-9	-	TRBJ2-1	CASSLSGSLREKREQFF
TRBV2	-	TRBJ1-1	CASRTATEAFF
TRBV27	-	TRBJ1-1	CASSLLAGGTEAFF
TRBV7-9	-	TRBJ1-2	CASSLRTGVSYGYTF
TRBV6-5	-	TRBJ1-2	CASSYQAGHIFYTF
TRBV6-1	-	TRBJ1-1	CASTQGPFPLAFF
TRBV6-5	-	TRBJ1-1	CASSPLWPKEIAFF
TRBV9	-	TRBJ2-2	CASSVDWTGNTGELFF
TRBV19	-	TRBJ1-1	CASSSGYTEAFF
TRBV9	-	TRBJ2-5	CASSVAGRTETQYF
TRBV15	once	TRBJ1-1	CATSRDRGGTEAFF
TRBV6-4	-	TRBJ2-7	CASSVRGDSSYEQYF
TRBV9	-	TRBJ2-1	CASSWGGDYNEQFF
TRBV7-2	-	TRBJ2-1	CASSNPRDRSSYNEQFF
TRBV4-1	-	TRBJ1-2	CASSQEGGGVGGYTF
TRBV19	-	TRBJ1-5	CASSIGGNQPQHF
TRBV27	once	TRBJ2-2	CATAGLAGHTGELFF
TRBV7-9	-	TRBJ2-4	CASSYSGASKNIQYF
TRBV15	-	TRBJ1-5	CATSRQGGSNQPQHF
TRBV7-8	once	TRBJ1-1	CASSRGRNTEAFF
TRBV5-1	-	TRBJ2-3	CASSLEPGLAGVDTQYF
TRBV27	-	TRBJ1-1	CASSFKGAWTEAFF
TRBV12-5	once	TRBJ1-5	CASGSGGANQPQHF
TRBV28	-	TRBJ1-2	CASSLMGQVYGYTF
TRBV2	-	TRBJ2-1	CASSWRQGAYNEQFF
TRBV2	-	TRBJ2-2	CASSEEGLAGGGELFF
TRBV19	-	TRBJ1-5	CASSTELWTGVNQPQHF
TRBV4-2	-	TRBJ2-3	CASSQVAGGGTDTQYF
TRBV11-1	once	TRBJ2-7	CASSSGAGYEQYF
TRBV9	-	TRBJ2-7	CASSVAASGSHEQYF
TRBV29-1	-	TRBJ2-7	CSVGTDYEQYF
TRBV9	-	TRBJ1-5	CASSVYGNQPQHF
TRBV2	-	TRBJ2-3	CASSSLEAGGADTQYF
TRBV28	-	TRBJ2-1	CASSLSAGGTYNEQFF
TRBV7-9	-	TRBJ1-1	CASRGTGSEAFF
TRBV10-3	-	TRBJ2-1	CAITRGGSYNEQFF
TRBV4-2	-	TRBJ2-3	CASTDSGTLATDTQYF
TRBV5-5	-	TRBJ1-1	CASSLYDTGGTEAFF
TRBV5-4	few	TRBJ1-1	CASSTQGSSTEAFF
TRBV7-6	-	TRBJ1-5	CASSLGPPGTGSNQPQHF
TRBV7-2	-	TRBJ1-4	CASSLAHGQGKGATNEKLFF
TRBV30	-	TRBJ2-2	CAWSYRGDSGELFF
TRBV11-2	-	TRBJ2-2	CASSSKGASGRSFYRELFF
TRBV4-2	once	TRBJ2-3	CASSQELGGGTDTQYF
TRBV27	-	TRBJ2-7	CASTPLAGAFYEQYF
TRBV5-1	once	TRBJ2-5	CASSWVGLQETQYF
TRBV9	-	TRBJ2-2	CASSARLAGDTGELFF
TRBV6-4	-	TRBJ2-1	CASSITSGDNNEQFF
TRBV6-5	-	TRBJ1-3	CASSGDSGNTIYF